A single sample gave rise to the 14 T cell receptor beta chains below, sequenced in a study of long-term antiretroviral therapy in people with HIV. At survey level, the immunoSEQ assay was run in its v3.0 version. Repertoires were generated with immunoSEQ multiplex PCR, while TCRdb's copy carries only in-frame clones and drops some. Among about 20,000 clones listed, roughly nine tenths were seen once. Sequenced material: unsorted PBMCs, taken 4.2 to 4.5 years before starting antiretroviral therapy. The receptors come from a woman younger than 45 with HIV.

The chain is built from TRBV5-5 and TRBJ2-7; the D gene is possibly TRBD1 (6 bases). This CDR3 spans 13 amino acids. Germline CDR1 SGHKS, CDR2 YYEKEE (reference sequence). V was shortened by 6 bases and J by 6 bases, with 16 bases between the two germline ends. CDR3 DNA: TGTGCCAGCACCAAACCGACCAGGGGCGAGCAGTACTTC. It translates to CASTKPTRGEQYF.

J is TRBJ1-2 and V is TRBV29-1, with 12 bases fitting TRBD1. Trimming cost V 7 bases and J 7 bases; bases outside gene matches: 13. Germline V lookup: CDR1 SQVTM, CDR2 ANQGSEA. The CDR3 extends over 15 amino acids. The CDR3 here is CSGLLRDRGLVGYTF. CDR3 nucleotides: TGCAGCGGCCTCCTCCGGGACAGGGGGCTGGTTGGCTACACCTTC.

V gene TRBV5-4 combines with J gene TRBJ1-3, with D possibly being TRBD1 (5 bases). The germline CDR1 and CDR2 sequences are SGHNT and YYREEE (reference sequence). This CDR3 contains 16 residues. V gave up 4 bases and J gave up 0 bases, with 14 bases separating them. The CDR3 nucleotides are TGTGCCAGCAGCCTGGGGCATGGGGCCTCTGGAAACACCATATATTTT. Translating it yields CASSLGHGASGNTIYF.

This rearrangement joins TRBV15 to TRBJ2-7; TRBD1 aligns across 9 bases. V was clipped by 0 bases and J by 6 bases; unmatched bases: 12. Germline V gene lookup returns CDR1 LNHNV and CDR2 YYDKDF (reference sequence). The CDR3 extends over 17 amino acids. CDR3 in amino acids: CATSRDYRDRVRGEQYF. CDR3 DNA: TGTGCCACCAGCAGAGATTATCGGGACAGGGTCAGGGGCGAGCAGTACTTC.

Details on this clone: An end of the junction differs from the germline gene, which may be a read error. The rearrangement uses TRBV2 and TRBJ1-1; D possibly corresponds to TRBD1 (6 bases). Germline V gene data show CDR1 as SNHLY and CDR2 as FYNNEI. This CDR3 spans 11 amino acids. As DNA, the CDR3 is TGTGCCAGCAGTGGGGACACGGAAGCTTTCTTT. The encoded protein is CASSGDTEAFF.

V usage is TRBV16 and J usage is TRBJ1-2; no definite D call. The CDR3 is 16 residues long. Germline assignment: CDR1 KGHSY and CDR2 FQNENV. The V end was cut by 4 bases, the J end by 0 bases, with 15 bases between. Here the CDR3 reads CASSPLRAGSNYGYTF. CDR3 in DNA: TGTGCCAGCAGCCCCCTAAGAGCAGGCTCTAACTATGGCTACACCTTC.

The rearrangement joins TRBV27 to TRBJ2-1, with 10 bases matching TRBD2. V trimming: 6 bases; J trimming: 6 bases; junction bases outside the gene matches: 5. The CDR3 extends over 14 amino acids. Germline V CDR1 and CDR2: MNHEY, SMNVEV (reference sequence). The CDR3 nucleotides read TGTGCCAGCAGCTATTGGACTAGCGGCAATGAGCAGTTCTTC. It yields the protein CASSYWTSGNEQFF.

The chain is built from TRBV9 and TRBJ2-7; 12 positions agree with TRBD1. The CDR3 totals 16 residues. V dropped 1 base and J dropped 9; count of bases not matched to a gene: 11. The V gene's germline CDR1 is SGDLS and CDR2 YYNGEE. CDR3 sequence reads: CASSVQAGTGGSRQYF. Written as DNA, the CDR3 is TGTGCCAGCAGCGTACAGGCCGGGACAGGGGGCTCCAGGCAGTACTTC.

The gene calls are TRBV10-3 and TRBJ2-7; 9 positions match TRBD1. This CDR3 is 14 amino acids long. V was clipped by 7 bases and J by 2 bases; unmatched bases: 6. Germline lookup yields CDR1 ENHRY and CDR2 SYGVKD. CDR3: CAIMARDRAYEQYF. Here the CDR3 DNA reads TGTGCCATCATGGCCCGGGACAGGGCCTACGAGCAGTACTTC.

The genes are TRBV23-1 and TRBJ1-1; maybe TRBD1 (5 bases). TRBV23-1 is an ORF, and what it does is uncertain. CDR3 size: 14 residues. V gave up 6 bases and J gave up 11 bases, with 22 bases separating them. The CDR3 is CASSLFGSGAGAFF. The CDR3 DNA is TGCGCCAGCAGCTTATTTGGAAGCGGGGCAGGGGCTTTCTTT.

The rearrangement uses TRBV5-1 and TRBJ1-2, with no clear D. The length of the CDR3 is 14 residues. CDR1 and CDR2 (germline): SGHRS, YFSETQ. V lost 4 bases, J lost 0 bases, and 10 bases lay in between. CDR3 in DNA: TGCGCCAGCAGCCTCAACGCAGCTAACTATGGCTACACCTTC. It yields the protein CASSLNAANYGYTF.

This chain uses TRBV4-1 with TRBJ2-3; a weak D match, TRBD1 (6 bases). The V and J ends lost 0 bases and 4 bases respectively, with 11 bases between them. Germline V gene data show CDR1 as MGHRA and CDR2 as YSYEKL. The CDR3 runs to 15 residues. The CDR3 loop is CASSQEQGRADTQYF. In DNA form, the CDR3 reads TGCGCCAGCAGCCAAGAACAGGGAAGGGCAGATACGCAGTATTTT.

CDR3 in amino acids: CASSPLQGSSYNEQFF. CDR3 coding DNA: TGTGCCAGCTCTCCGCTGCAGGGGAGCTCCTACAATGAGCAGTTCTTC. The chain is built from TRBV18 and TRBJ2-1; tentatively, D is TRBD1 (6 bases). Germline V gives CDR1 KGHSH, CDR2 LQKENI. V was shortened by 6 bases and J by 0 bases, with 15 bases between the two germline ends. CDR3 length: 16 amino acids.

The rearrangement uses TRBV7-3 and TRBJ2-7, with D maybe TRBD1 (6 bases). Trimming removed 2 bases from V and 2 bases from J, with 13 bases in between. Germline CDR1 is SGHTA and CDR2 is FQGTGA. CDR3 size: 15 residues. The DNA for the CDR3 is TGTGCCAGCAGCTTAGGACAGCTTGGCGCCTACGAGCAGTACTTC. Translating it yields CASSLGQLGAYEQYF.